Below, 3 T cell receptor beta chains from the same sample are listed, as sequenced in a study of Graves' ophthalmopathy and Graves' hyperthyroidism. For repertoire sequencing, the TCR beta CDR3 regions were amplified from RNA transcripts. Investigators did first-round RT-PCR with HTBI primers, then second-round multiplex PCR. One entry per CDR3 protein, called by TCRdb with MiXCR from the multiplex PCR reads. The repertoire consists of over a million distinct CDR3 sequences, with about 40% occurring once and the leading ten covering roughly 11%. The sample was peripheral blood or thyroid tissue (not recorded which). The receptors come from an adult man with Graves' hyperthyroidism.

This clonotype appeared many times. The chain recombines TRBV7-2 with TRBJ1-5; 12 bases match TRBD1. The trim removed 5 bases at V and 5 bases at J, leaving 4 bases unmatched. Per the germline V gene, CDR1 is SGHTA and CDR2 is FQGNSA. The length of the CDR3 is 15 residues. The CDR3 nucleotides read TGTGCCAGCAGCCGGGACAGGGGGCGAGATCAGCCCCAGCATTTT. Translation: CASSRDRGRDQPQHF.

Worth noting for this clonotype: Since no conserved phenylalanine or tryptophan closes the CDR3, a read error is the likely cause. This rearrangement joins TRBV20-1 to TRBJ1-1; 9 nucleotides align to TRBD1. Trimming cost V 6 bases and J 3 bases; bases outside gene matches: 8. The CDR3 has 14 amino acids. The germline V gene encodes CDR1 DFQATT and CDR2 SNEGSKA (reference sequence). The chain's CDR3 is CSAANRGRYTEAFL. CDR3 nucleotide sequence: TGCAGTGCGGCAAACAGGGGGCGTTACACTGAAGCTTTCCTT.

V is TRBV3-1 and J is TRBJ1-1; 9 bases agree with TRBD1. The germline gives CDR1 LGHDT, CDR2 YNNKEL (reference sequence). This CDR3 is built from 14 residues. V lost 5 bases and J lost 11; bases outside the gene matches: 12. CDR3 residues: CASSETGGNSLAFF. For the CDR3, the DNA is TGTGCCAGCAGCGAGACAGGGGGTAACTCTCTCGCTTTCTTT.